This T cell receptor beta chain was obtained from a study of PD-1 blockade in classical Hodgkin lymphoma. Overall study: Patients in the cohort were put on intravenous nivolumab, 3 mg/kg every 2 weeks. Whole-study findings and limits: Patients were excluded if nivolumab began under 1 year after ASCT (the autologous transplant). Reasons behind the repertoire differences stay unclear, perhaps disease activity or earlier therapy.

The data were produced by immunoSEQ multiplex PCR, yet TCRdb's version contains in-frame clones alone and is incomplete. The sample contains more than 140,000 clones, about four fifths of which appear only once. In regard to this clone: Its matching antigen is unknown.

The CDR3 is 12 residues long. Per the germline V gene, CDR1 is MNHNY and CDR2 is SVGAGI (reference sequence). The germline V and J ends were trimmed by 0 bases and 12 bases, with 9 bases remaining between them. Relapse after autologous stem cell transplantation occurred in every patient, and brentuximab vedotin exposure varied. This clonotype originated in a human donor with classical Hodgkin lymphoma. Sample: peripheral blood mononuclear cells (PBMCs), taken before the second cycle of nivolumab. V usage is TRBV6-6 and J usage is TRBJ2-4, with D perhaps TRBD1 or TRBD2 (5 bases each). The CDR3 region is CASSYSGTPQYF. The CDR3 nucleotides read TGTGCCAGCAGTTACTCGGGGACGCCTCAGTACTTC.